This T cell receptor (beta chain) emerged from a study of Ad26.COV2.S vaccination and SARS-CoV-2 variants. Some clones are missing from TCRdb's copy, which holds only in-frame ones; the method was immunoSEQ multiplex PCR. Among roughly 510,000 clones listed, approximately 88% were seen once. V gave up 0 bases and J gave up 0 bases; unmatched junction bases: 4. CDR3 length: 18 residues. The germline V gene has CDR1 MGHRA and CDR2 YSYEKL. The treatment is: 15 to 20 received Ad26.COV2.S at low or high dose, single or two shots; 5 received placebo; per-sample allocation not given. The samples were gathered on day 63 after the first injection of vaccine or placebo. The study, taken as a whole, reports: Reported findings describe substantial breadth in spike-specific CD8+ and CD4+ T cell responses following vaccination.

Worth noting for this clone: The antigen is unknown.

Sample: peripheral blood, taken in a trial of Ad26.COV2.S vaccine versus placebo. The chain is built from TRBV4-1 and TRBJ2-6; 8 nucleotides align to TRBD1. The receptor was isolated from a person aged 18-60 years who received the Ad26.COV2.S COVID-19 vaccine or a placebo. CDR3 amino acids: CASSQDGTGSSGANVLTF. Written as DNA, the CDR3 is TGCGCCAGCAGCCAAGATGGGACAGGATCCTCTGGGGCCAACGTCCTGACTTTC.